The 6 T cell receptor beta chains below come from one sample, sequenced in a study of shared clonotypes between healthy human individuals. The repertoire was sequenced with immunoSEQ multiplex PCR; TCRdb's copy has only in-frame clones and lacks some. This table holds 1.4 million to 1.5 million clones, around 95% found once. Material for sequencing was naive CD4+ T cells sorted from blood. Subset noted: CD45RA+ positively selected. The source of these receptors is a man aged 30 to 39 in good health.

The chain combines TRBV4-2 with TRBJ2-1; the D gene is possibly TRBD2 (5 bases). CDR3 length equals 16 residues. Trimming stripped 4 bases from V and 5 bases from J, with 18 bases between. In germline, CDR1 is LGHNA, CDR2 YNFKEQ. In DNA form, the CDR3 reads TGTGCCAGCAGCCCAAGGGTCACGATCGGGGACAATGAGCAGTTCTTC. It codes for CASSPRVTIGDNEQFF.

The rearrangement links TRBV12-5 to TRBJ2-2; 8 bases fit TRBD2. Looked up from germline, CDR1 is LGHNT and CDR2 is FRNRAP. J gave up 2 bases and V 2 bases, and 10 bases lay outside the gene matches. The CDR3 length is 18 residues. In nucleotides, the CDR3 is TGTGCTAGTGGTTTGAGAGTTCTTGGGACTAGAAACACCGGGGAGCTGTTTTTT. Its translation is CASGLRVLGTRNTGELFF.

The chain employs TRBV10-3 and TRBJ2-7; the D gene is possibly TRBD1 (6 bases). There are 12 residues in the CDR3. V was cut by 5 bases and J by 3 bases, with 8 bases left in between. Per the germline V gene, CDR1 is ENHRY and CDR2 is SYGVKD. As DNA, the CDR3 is TGTGCCATCAGTTTGGACAGCTACGAGCAGTACTTC. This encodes CAISLDSYEQYF.

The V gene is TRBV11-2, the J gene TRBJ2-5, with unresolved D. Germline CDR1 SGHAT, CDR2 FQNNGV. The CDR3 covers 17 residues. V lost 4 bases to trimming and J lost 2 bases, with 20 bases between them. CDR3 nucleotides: TGTGCCAGCAGCTCCCTCGGTAACCTAGGCCTACAAGAGACCCAGTACTTC. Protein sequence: CASSSLGNLGLQETQYF.

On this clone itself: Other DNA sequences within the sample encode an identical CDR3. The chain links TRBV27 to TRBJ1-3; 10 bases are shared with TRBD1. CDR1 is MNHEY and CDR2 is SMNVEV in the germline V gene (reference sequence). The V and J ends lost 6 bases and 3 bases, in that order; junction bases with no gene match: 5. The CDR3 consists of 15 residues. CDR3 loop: CASSLGTGVGNTIYF. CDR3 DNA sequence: TGTGCCAGCAGCCTCGGGACAGGGGTTGGAAACACCATATATTTT.

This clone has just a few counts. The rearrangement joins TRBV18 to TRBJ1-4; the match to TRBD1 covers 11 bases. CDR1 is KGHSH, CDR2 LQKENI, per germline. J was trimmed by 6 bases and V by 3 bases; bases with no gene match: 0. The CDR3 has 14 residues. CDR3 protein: CASSPGQGDEKLFF. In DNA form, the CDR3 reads TGTGCCAGCTCACCGGGACAGGGGGATGAAAAACTGTTTTTT.